The clone carrying this T cell receptor (beta chain) was detected ten times or more. Its matching antigen is unknown. Assembly of TCR beta libraries relied on iRepertoire HTBI primers together with Arm-PCR of CDR3 regions. MiXCR, run by TCRdb on the multiplex PCR reads, gives a single entry per CDR3 protein. The sample has approximately 500,000 distinct CDR3 sequences, 20% to 25% seen once. Time point here: persistent/refractory GD, antithyroid drugs over 5 years with positive TRAb. RNA extracted from PBMCs served as the sequencing template. The entry originates in a study of regulatory T cells in long-lasting Graves disease. Study results and caveats: Tissue studied was limited to peripheral blood, excluding thyroid tissue.

The V end lost 3 bases, the J end lost 4 bases, and 15 bases lay between the germline ends. The CDR3 has 14 amino acids. Germline V gene lookup returns CDR1 SQVTM and CDR2 ANQGSEA. The receptor was derived from a female donor with Graves disease. This sequence joins TRBV29-1 and TRBJ2-5; no firm D call. Source: peripheral blood mononuclear cells (PBMCs), taken when the disease was refractory, from a patient treated with antithyroid drugs. CDR3: CSVEQDPGGETQYF. In DNA, the CDR3 is TGCAGCGTTGAGCAAGATCCAGGCGGAGAGACCCAGTACTTC.